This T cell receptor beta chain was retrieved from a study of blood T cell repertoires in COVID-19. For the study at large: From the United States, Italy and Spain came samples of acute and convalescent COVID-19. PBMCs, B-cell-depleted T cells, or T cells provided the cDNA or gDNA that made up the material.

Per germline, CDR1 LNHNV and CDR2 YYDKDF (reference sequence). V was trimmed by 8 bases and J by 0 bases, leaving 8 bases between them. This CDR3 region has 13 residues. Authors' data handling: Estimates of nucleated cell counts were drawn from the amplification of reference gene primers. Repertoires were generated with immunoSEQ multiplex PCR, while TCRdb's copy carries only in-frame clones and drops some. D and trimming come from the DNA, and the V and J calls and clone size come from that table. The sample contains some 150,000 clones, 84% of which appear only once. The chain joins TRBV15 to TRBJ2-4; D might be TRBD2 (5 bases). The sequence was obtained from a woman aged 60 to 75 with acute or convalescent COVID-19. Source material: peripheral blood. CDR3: CATEEVAKNIQYF. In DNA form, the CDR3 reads TGTGCCACCGAGGAGGTAGCCAAAAACATTCAGTACTTC.